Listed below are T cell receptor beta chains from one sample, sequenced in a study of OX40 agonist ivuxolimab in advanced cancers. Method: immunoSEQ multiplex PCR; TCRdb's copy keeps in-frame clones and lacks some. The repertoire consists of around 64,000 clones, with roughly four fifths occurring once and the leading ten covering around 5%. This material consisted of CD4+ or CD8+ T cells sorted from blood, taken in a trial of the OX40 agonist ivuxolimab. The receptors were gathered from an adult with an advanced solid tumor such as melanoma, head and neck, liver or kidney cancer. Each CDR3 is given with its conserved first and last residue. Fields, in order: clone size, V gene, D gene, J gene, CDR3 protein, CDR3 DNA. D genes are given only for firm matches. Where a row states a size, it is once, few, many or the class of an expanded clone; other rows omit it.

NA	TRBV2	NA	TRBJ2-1	CASSGAILSSYNEQFF	TGTGCCAGCAGCGGGGCGATTTTGAGCTCCTACAATGAGCAGTTCTTC
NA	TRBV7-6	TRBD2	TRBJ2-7	CASSFGTSDSWEQYF	TGTGCCAGCAGCTTCGGGACTAGCGACTCTTGGGAGCAGTACTTC
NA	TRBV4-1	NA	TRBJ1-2	CASSRSEVEHYGYTF	TGCGCCAGCAGCCGTTCAGAAGTCGAACACTATGGCTACACCTTC
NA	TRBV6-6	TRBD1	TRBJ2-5	CASSYGQGVGETQYF	TGTGCCAGCAGTTACGGACAGGGGGTTGGAGAGACCCAGTACTTC
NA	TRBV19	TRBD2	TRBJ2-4	CASSIIRGGVAKNIQYF	TGTGCCAGTAGTATTATTCGGGGAGGGGTAGCCAAAAACATTCAGTACTTC
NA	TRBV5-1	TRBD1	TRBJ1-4	CASSLGQGDEKLFF	TGCGCCAGCAGCTTGGGACAGGGCGACGAAAAACTGTTTTTT
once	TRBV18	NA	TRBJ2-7	CASSKGGLNEQYF	TGTGCCAGCTCGAAGGGGGGCCTGAACGAGCAGTACTTC
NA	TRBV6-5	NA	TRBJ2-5	CASSYGETQYF	TGTGCCAGCAGTTACGGAGAGACCCAGTACTTC
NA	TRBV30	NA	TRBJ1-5	CAWSGGSYNQPQHF	TGTGCCTGGAGTGGAGGGTCCTACAATCAGCCCCAGCATTTT
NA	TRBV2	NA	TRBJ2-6	CASKGAGANVLTF	TGTGCCAGCAAAGGTGCGGGGGCCAACGTCCTGACTTTC
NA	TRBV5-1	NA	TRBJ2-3	CASSLFGADTQYF	TGCGCCAGCAGCTTGTTCGGGGCAGATACGCAGTATTTT
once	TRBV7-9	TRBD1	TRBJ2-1	CASSPDRGLGEEQFF	TGTGCCAGCAGCCCGGACAGGGGGCTAGGGGAAGAGCAGTTCTTC
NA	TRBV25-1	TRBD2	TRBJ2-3	CASSPPRLAGVADTQYF	TGTGCCAGCTCCCCACCAAGACTAGCGGGGGTGGCAGATACGCAGTATTTT
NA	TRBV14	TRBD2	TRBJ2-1	CASSQAPTSAYNEQFF	TGTGCCAGCAGCCAAGCACCGACTAGCGCCTACAATGAGCAGTTCTTC
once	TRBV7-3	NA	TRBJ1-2	CASSPDHRDGYTF	TGTGCCAGCAGCCCGGATCACAGGGATGGCTACACCTTC
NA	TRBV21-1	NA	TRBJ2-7	CARWGTPYRTYEQYF	TGTGCCAGGTGGGGTACTCCTTACCGGACCTACGAGCAGTACTTC
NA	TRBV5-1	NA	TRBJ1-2	CASRRDGELNYGYTF	TGCGCCAGCAGGCGCGACGGAGAACTTAACTATGGCTACACCTTC
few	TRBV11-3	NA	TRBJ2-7	CASSPYEPPTYEQYF	TGTGCCAGCAGCCCTTATGAACCCCCCACCTACGAGCAGTACTTC
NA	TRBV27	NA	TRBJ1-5	CASSFRRSNQPQHF	TGTGCCAGCAGTTTTCGACGTAGCAATCAGCCCCAGCATTTT
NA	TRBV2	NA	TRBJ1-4	CASSEATGSEKLFF	TGTGCCAGCAGTGAAGCGACAGGCAGTGAAAAACTGTTTTTT
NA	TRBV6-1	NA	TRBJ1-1	CASRVRQSMNTEAFF	TGTGCCAGCAGGGTGAGACAGAGCATGAACACTGAAGCTTTCTTT
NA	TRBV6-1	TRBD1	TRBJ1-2	CASRTTGTVPGYTF	TGTGCCAGCAGGACCACTGGGACAGTCCCTGGCTACACCTTC
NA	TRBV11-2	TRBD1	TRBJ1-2	CASSLGTGYNHGYTF	TGTGCCAGCAGCTTAGGGACAGGGTATAACCATGGCTACACCTTC
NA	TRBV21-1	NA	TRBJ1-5	CALARTGRGFSNQPQHF	TGTGCCTTAGCTAGGACAGGACGAGGGTTTAGCAATCAGCCCCAGCATTTT
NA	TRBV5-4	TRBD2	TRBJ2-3	CASSSPLAGDTDTQYF	TGTGCCAGCAGCTCCCCGCTAGCGGGAGACACAGATACGCAGTATTTT
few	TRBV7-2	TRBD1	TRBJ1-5	CASSQTGGQGRHQPQHF	TGTGCCAGCAGCCAAACCGGGGGACAGGGGAGGCATCAGCCCCAGCATTTT
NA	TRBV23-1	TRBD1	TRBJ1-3	CASSLQDRGDTIYF	TGCGCCAGCAGTCTCCAGGACAGGGGAGACACCATATATTTT
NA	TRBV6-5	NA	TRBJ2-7	CASTMAPDRGQQYF	TGTGCCAGCACCATGGCCCCCGACAGAGGGCAGCAGTACTTC
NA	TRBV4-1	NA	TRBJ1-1	CASSQEAGMYTEAFF	TGCGCCAGCAGCCAAGAGGCGGGAATGTACACTGAAGCTTTCTTT
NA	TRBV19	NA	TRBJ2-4	CASSISGFDKNIQYF	TGTGCCAGTAGTATCTCGGGGTTCGACAAAAACATTCAGTACTTC
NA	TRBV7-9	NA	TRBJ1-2	CASSLASGGGFNYGYTF	TGTGCCAGCAGCTTAGCGTCGGGCGGAGGTTTTAACTATGGCTACACCTTC
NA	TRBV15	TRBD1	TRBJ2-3	CATSIERTGDVTDTQYF	TGTGCCACCAGCATCGAGCGGACAGGGGATGTCACAGATACGCAGTATTTT
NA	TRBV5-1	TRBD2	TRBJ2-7	CASSLTSDEQYF	TGCGCCAGCAGCTTGACTAGCGACGAGCAGTACTTC
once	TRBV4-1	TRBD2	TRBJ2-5	CASSQSAGGTFQETQYF	TGCGCCAGCAGCCAATCTGCGGGAGGGACATTTCAAGAGACCCAGTACTTC
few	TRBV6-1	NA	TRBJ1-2	CASSPWTGGYTF	TGTGCCAGCAGTCCTTGGACGGGCGGCTACACCTTC
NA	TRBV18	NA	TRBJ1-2	CASSFSTAISYGYTF	TGTGCCAGCTCATTTTCGACAGCTATATCCTATGGCTACACCTTC
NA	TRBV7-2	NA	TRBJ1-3	CASSLAAVGNTIYF	TGTGCCAGCAGCTTAGCCGCCGTTGGAAACACCATATATTTT
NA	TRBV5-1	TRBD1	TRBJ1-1	CASSSLGQGGTEAFF	TGCGCCAGCAGCTCCCTCGGACAGGGGGGGACTGAAGCTTTCTTT
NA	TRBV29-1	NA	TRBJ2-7	CSVAFGGEQYF	TGCAGCGTTGCCTTTGGAGGGGAGCAGTACTTC
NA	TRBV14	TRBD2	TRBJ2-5	CASSQVRASGGGETQYF	TGTGCCAGCAGCCAAGTGAGGGCTAGCGGGGGTGGAGAGACCCAGTACTTC
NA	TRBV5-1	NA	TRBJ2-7	CASAGPAVDSYEQYF	TGCGCCAGCGCCGGTCCGGCAGTGGACTCCTACGAGCAGTACTTC
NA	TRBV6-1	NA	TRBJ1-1	CASSPTGFGTEAFF	TGTGCCAGCAGTCCCACAGGGTTCGGCACTGAAGCTTTCTTT
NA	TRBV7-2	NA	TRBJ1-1	CASSLNPARSFF	TGTGCCAGCAGCTTAAACCCAGCCAGGTCTTTCTTT